These 12 T cell receptor beta chains came from one sample sequenced in a study of T cells in Graves' hyperthyroidism and ophthalmopathy. Amplified regions were TCR beta CDR3 sequences from RNA transcripts. Primed by the HTBI set, a first-round RT-PCR was run on the TCR CDR3. TCRdb recomputed calls from the multiplex PCR reads with MiXCR, one row per CDR3 protein. The sample includes approximately 380,000 distinct CDR3 sequences, over 12% of them seen just once. The sequencing input was blood. The source is a man aged 45-65 years with Graves' ophthalmopathy.

This clonotype was seen ten or more times. V usage is TRBV3-1 and J usage is TRBJ2-1; possible D gene TRBD2, 5 bases. The V gene lost 0 bases and the J gene lost 0 bases, with 12 bases spanning the gap. This CDR3 is 17 amino acids long. Per the germline V gene, CDR1 is LGHDT and CDR2 is YNNKEL (reference sequence). The CDR3 DNA is TGTGCCAGCAGCCAAGAGATTTTAGCGACCTCCTACAATGAGCAGTTCTTC. This gives the protein CASSQEILATSYNEQFF.

This clonotype was recorded at least ten times. The chain has TRBV27 and TRBJ2-3; maybe TRBD1 (5 bases). Trimming pared 2 bases from V and 7 bases from J, leaving 16 bases between. This CDR3 region has 15 residues. The germline gives CDR1 MNHEY, CDR2 SMNVEV (reference sequence). CDR3 amino acids: CASSLDRAQGNTQYF. CDR3 bases: TGTGCCAGCAGTTTAGATAGGGCCCAGGGAAATACGCAGTATTTT.

This clonotype was seen a handful of times. The rearrangement uses TRBV13 and TRBJ2-3, with D uncertain. Per germline, CDR1 PRHDT and CDR2 FYEKMQ (reference sequence). Deletions cut 5 bases from V and 7 bases from J, with 7 bases between. The CDR3 covers 11 residues. The CDR3 nucleotides read TGTGCCAGCAGCGTTGAAAATACGCAGTATTTT. It specifies CASSVENTQYF.

In its sample, this clonotype was seen a few times. This could be a read error, since a much larger clone is one nucleotide away. The CDR3 ends on some other residue instead of the conserved phenylalanine or tryptophan, so this is likely a read error. The J gene is TRBJ1-1, the V gene TRBV7-9; D not certain. Germline CDR1 and CDR2: SEHNR and FQNEAQ (reference sequence). Trimming left V 4 bases short and J 3 bases short, with 3 bases between. This CDR3 is built from 11 residues. CDR3 sequence (DNA): TGTGCCAGCAGCTGGGACACTGAAGCTTTCCTT. Residues: CASSWDTEAFL.

There are a few counts of this clonotype. The V call is TRBV10-3, the J call TRBJ2-3, with D uncertain. V shed 7 bases and J shed 2 bases, with 13 bases lying between them. CDR3 length: 14 residues. Germline V gene lookup returns CDR1 ENHRY and CDR2 SYGVKD. The CDR3 DNA follows: TGTGCCATCACTGTAAGCGAAAACACAGATACGCAGTATTTT. Translation gives CAITVSENTDTQYF.

The chain has TRBV4-1 and TRBJ1-2; D call uncertain. The length of the CDR3 is 16 residues. V lost 0 bases and J 6 bases, leaving 17 bases between the germline ends. Germline CDR1 is MGHRA and CDR2 is YSYEKL. CDR3 sequence (DNA): TGCGCCAGCAGCCAAGATCTAAGTAACCCAGCCCATGGCTACACCTTC. Its protein is CASSQDLSNPAHGYTF.

This clonotype came up a few times. The chain joins TRBV2 to TRBJ2-2; possible D gene TRBD1, 6 bases. The ends were cut back, 9 bases at V and 5 bases at J, with 19 bases in the middle. This CDR3 has 15 amino acids. Per the germline V gene, CDR1 is SNHLY and CDR2 is FYNNEI. The CDR3 loop is CASSNLDRWTGELFF. CDR3 nucleotides: TGTGCCAGTTCCAATTTGGACAGATGGACCGGGGAGCTGTTTTTT.

This sequence joins TRBV19 and TRBJ2-5; D could derive from TRBD1 or TRBD2 (5 bases each). The ends were cut back, 6 bases at V and 1 base at J, with 12 bases in the middle. Germline V gives CDR1 LNHDA, CDR2 SQIVND (reference sequence). The CDR3 is made up of 14 amino acids. The CDR3 DNA is TGTGCCAGTAGCCCATCCGGGACCCAAGAGACCCAGTACTTC. Its protein product is CASSPSGTQETQYF.

This clonotype showed up many times. The rearrangement joins TRBV28 to TRBJ2-3, with D possibly matching TRBD2 (6 bases). Germline CDR1 and CDR2: MDHEN and SYDVKM. The V end lost 7 bases, the J end lost 0 bases, and 11 bases lay between the germline ends. The CDR3 consists of 14 residues. The DNA of the CDR3 is TGTGCCAGCACCTGGGGGGTTAGCACAGATACGCAGTATTTT. Translating it yields CASTWGVSTDTQYF.

In this sample, this clonotype turned up a few times. The rearrangement joins TRBV5-1 to TRBJ2-2; 10 positions agree with TRBD2. Trimming cost V 0 bases and J 6 bases; bases outside gene matches: 8. The CDR3 is made up of 17 amino acids. CDR1 SGHRS and CDR2 YFSETQ come from the germline V gene. CDR3 nucleotides: TGCGCCAGCAGCTTGGCGGCTAGCGGGAGATTATCCGGGGAGCTGTTTTTT. Protein: CASSLAASGRLSGELFF.

This chain joins TRBV24-1 and TRBJ1-2; 9 bases line up with TRBD1. CDR3 length: 14 amino acids. Trimming cost V 10 bases and J 0 bases; bases outside gene matches: 5. Germline V gives CDR1 KGHDR, CDR2 SFDVKD. The CDR3 nucleotides read TGTGCCACGTCAGGGACAGGGACTAACTATGGCTACACCTTC. It specifies CATSGTGTNYGYTF.

This clonotype was seen at least ten times. This sequence joins TRBV4-1 and TRBJ1-5; D remains ambiguous. This CDR3 has 15 residues. V was trimmed by 1 base and J by 7 bases, leaving 14 bases between them. Germline assignment: CDR1 MGHRA and CDR2 YSYEKL. The chain's CDR3 is CASSQGDGEWQPQHF. CDR3 in DNA: TGCGCCAGCAGCCAAGGAGACGGGGAGTGGCAGCCCCAGCATTTT.